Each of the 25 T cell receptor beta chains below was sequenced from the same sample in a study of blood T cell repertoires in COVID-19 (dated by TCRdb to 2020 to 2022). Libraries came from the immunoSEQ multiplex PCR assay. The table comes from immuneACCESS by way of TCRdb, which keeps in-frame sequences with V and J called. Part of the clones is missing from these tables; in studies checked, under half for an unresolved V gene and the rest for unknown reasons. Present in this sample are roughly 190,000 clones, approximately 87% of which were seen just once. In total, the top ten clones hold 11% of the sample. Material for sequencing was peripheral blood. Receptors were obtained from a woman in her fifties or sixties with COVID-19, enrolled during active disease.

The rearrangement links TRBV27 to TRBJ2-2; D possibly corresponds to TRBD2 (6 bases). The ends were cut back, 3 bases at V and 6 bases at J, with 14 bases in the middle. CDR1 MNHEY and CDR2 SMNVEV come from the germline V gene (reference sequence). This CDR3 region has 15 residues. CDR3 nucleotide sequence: TGTGCCAGCAGTTTGAGGAGGGGCGCGGCCGGGGAGCTGTTTTTT. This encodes CASSLRRGAAGELFF.

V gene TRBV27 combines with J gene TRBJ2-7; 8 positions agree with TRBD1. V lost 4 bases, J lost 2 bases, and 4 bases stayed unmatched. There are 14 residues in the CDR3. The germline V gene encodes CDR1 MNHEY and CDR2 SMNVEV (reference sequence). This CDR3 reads CASSSGQVTYEQYF. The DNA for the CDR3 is TGTGCCAGCAGTTCGGGACAGGTCACCTACGAGCAGTACTTC.

The CDR3 nucleotides are TGTGCCAGCAGTGGTCTTGGAGCGTTTAACTCTGGGGCCAACGTCCTGACTTTC. Encoded protein: CASSGLGAFNSGANVLTF. The V call is TRBV2, the J call TRBJ2-6; the D is unclear. V lost 4 bases, J lost 0 bases, and 16 bases lay in between. This CDR3 comprises 18 residues. Looked up from germline, CDR1 is SNHLY and CDR2 is FYNNEI. Complete variable domain (other parts from reference TRBV2 and TRBJ2-6): EPEVTQTPSHQVTQMGQEVILRCVPISNHLYFYWYRQILGQKVEFLVSFYNNEISEKSEIFDDQFSVERPDGSNFTLKIRSTKLEDSAMYFCASSGLGAFNSGANVLTFGAGSRLTVL.

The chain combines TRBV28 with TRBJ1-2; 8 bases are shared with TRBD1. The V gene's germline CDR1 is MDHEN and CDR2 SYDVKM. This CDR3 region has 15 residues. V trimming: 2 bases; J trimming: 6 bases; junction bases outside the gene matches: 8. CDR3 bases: TGTGCCAGCAGTTTAAGGACAGGGAGGACTCATGGCTACACCTTC. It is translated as CASSLRTGRTHGYTF.

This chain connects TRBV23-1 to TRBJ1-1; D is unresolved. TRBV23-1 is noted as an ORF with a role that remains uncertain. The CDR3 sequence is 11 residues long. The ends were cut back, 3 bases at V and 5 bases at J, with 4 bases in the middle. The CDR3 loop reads CASSHGTEAFF. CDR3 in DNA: TGCGCCAGCAGTCACGGGACTGAAGCTTTCTTT.

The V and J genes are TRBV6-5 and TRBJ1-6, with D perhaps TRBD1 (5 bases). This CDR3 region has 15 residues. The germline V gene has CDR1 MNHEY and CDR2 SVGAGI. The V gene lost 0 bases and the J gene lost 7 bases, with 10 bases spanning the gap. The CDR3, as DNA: TGTGCCAGCAGTTACTCCTGGGCAGGGAATTCACCCCTCCACTTT. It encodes CASSYSWAGNSPLHF.

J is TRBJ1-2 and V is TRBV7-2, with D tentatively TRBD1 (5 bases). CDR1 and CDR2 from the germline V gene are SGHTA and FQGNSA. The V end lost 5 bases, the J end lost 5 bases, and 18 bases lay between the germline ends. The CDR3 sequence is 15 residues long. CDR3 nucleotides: TGTGCCAGCAGCCCCTCCGGGGGACTTCTATATGGCTACACCTTC. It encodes CASSPSGGLLYGYTF.

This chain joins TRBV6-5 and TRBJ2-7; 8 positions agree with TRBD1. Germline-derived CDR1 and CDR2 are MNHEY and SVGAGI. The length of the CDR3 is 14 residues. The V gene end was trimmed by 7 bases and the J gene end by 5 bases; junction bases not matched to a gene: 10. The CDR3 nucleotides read TGTGCCAGCAATCGAATGGACAGGGACCACGAGCAGTACTTC. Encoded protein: CASNRMDRDHEQYF.

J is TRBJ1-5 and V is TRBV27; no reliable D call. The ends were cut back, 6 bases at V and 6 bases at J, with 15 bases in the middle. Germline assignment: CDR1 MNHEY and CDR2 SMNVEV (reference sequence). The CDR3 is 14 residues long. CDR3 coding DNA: TGTGCCAGCAGCGGGATCGGCGATGGTCAGCCCCAGCATTTT. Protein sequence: CASSGIGDGQPQHF.

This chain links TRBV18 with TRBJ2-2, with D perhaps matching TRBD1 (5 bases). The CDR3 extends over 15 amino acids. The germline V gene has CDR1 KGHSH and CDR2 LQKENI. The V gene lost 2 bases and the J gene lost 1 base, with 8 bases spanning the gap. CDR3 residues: CASSPYDRNTGELFF. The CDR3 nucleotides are TGTGCCAGCTCACCATACGACAGGAACACCGGGGAGCTGTTTTTT.

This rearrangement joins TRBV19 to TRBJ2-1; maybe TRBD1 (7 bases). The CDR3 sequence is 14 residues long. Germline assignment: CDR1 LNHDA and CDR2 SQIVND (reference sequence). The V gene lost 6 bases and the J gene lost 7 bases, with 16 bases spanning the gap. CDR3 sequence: CASRMQGGRNEQFF. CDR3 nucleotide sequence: TGTGCCAGTAGAATGCAGGGGGGAAGGAATGAGCAGTTCTTC. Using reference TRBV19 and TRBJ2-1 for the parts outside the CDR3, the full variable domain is DGGITQSPKYLFRKEGQNVTLSCEQNLNHDAMYWYRQDPGQGLRLIYYSQIVNDFQKGDIAEGYSVSREKKESFPLTVTSAQKNPTAFYLCASRMQGGRNEQFFGPGTRLTVL.

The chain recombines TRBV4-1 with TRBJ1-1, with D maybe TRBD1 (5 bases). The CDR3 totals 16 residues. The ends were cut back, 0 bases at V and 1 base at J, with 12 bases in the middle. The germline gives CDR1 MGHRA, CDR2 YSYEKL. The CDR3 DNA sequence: TGCGCCAGCAGCCAAGATAATTGGGGCGCGAACACTGAAGCTTTCTTT. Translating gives CASSQDNWGANTEAFF.

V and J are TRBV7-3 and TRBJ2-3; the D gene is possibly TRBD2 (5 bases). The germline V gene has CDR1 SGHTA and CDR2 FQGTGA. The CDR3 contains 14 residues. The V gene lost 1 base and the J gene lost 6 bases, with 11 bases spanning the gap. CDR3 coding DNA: TGTGCCAGCAGCTTAAGCTCCCAGCGGGATACGCAGTATTTT. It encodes CASSLSSQRDTQYF. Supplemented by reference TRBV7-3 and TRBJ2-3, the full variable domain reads GAGVSQTPSNKVTEKGKYVELRCDPISGHTALYWYRQSLGQGPEFLIYFQGTGAADDSGLPNDRFFAVRPEGSVSTLKIQRTERGDSAVYLCASSLSSQRDTQYFGPGTRLTVL.

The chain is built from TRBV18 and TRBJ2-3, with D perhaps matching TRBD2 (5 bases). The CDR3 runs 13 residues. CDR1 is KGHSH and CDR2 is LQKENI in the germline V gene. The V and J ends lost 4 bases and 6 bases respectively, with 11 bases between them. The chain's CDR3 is CASSLQRGDTQYF. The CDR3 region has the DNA TGTGCCAGCTCACTTCAACGAGGGGATACGCAGTATTTT.

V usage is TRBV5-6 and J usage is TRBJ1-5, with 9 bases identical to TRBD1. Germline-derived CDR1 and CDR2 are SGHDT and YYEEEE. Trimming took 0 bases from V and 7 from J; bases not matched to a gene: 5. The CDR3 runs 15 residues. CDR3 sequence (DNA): TGTGCCAGCAGCTTGGGGGACAGGGTAAGACAGCCCCAGCATTTT. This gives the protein CASSLGDRVRQPQHF. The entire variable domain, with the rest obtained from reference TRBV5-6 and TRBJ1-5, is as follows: DAGVTQSPTHLIKTRGQQVTLRCSPKSGHDTVSWYQQALGQGPQFIFQYYEEEERQRGNFPDRFSGHQFPNYSSELNVNALLLGDSALYLCASSLGDRVRQPQHFGDGTRLSIL.

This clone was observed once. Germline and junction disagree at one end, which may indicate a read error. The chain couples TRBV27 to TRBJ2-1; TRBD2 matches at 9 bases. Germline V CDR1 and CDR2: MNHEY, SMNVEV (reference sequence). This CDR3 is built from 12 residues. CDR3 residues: CASRQGVAGEVF. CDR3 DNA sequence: TGTGCCAGCAGACAGGGAGTAGCGGGAGAAGTCTTC.

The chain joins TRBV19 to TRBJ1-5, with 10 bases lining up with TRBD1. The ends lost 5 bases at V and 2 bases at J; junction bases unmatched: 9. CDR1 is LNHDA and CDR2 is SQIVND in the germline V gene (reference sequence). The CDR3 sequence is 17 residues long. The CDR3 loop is CASSPRGGTGGNQPQHF. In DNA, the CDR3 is TGTGCCAGTAGTCCCCGGGGGGGGACAGGGGGCAATCAGCCCCAGCATTTT.

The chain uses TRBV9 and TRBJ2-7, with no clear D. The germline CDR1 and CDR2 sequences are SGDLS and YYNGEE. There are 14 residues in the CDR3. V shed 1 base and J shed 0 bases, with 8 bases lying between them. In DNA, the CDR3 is TGTGCCAGCAGCGTACTAGGTAGCTCCTACGAGCAGTACTTC. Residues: CASSVLGSSYEQYF.

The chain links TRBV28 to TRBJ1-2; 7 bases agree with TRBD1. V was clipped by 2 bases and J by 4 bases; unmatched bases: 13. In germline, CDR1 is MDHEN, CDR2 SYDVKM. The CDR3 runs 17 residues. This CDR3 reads CASSLGGRGGLGYGYTF. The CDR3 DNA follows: TGTGCCAGCAGTTTAGGCGGACGAGGGGGCTTGGGCTATGGCTACACCTTC.

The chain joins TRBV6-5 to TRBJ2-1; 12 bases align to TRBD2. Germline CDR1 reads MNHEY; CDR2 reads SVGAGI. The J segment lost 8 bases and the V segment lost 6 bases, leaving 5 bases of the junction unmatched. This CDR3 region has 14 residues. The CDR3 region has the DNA TGTGCCAGCAGCCTAGCGGGAGGGCCGTATGAGCAGTTCTTC. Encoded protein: CASSLAGGPYEQFF.

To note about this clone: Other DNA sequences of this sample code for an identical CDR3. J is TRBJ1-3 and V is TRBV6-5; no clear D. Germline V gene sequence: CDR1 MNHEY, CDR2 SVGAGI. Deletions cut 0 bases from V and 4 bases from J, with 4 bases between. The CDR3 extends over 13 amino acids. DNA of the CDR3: TGTGCCAGCAGTTACTCTCGGGGAAACACCATATATTTT. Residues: CASSYSRGNTIYF.

For the CDR3, the DNA is TGTGCCAGCAGTTACCTGGGACAGGGTAATAATTCACCCCTCCACTTT. It is translated as CASSYLGQGNNSPLHF. This rearrangement joins TRBV6-5 to TRBJ1-6; 9 bases match TRBD1. The length of the CDR3 is 16 residues. The J segment lost 5 bases and the V segment lost 2 bases, leaving 4 bases of the junction unmatched. Per germline, CDR1 MNHEY and CDR2 SVGAGI.

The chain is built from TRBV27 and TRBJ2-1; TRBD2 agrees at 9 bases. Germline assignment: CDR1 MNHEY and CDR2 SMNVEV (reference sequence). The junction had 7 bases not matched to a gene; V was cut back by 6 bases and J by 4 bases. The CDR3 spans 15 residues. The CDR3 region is CASSLGLAQYNEQFF. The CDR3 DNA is TGTGCCAGCAGCCTGGGACTAGCACAGTACAATGAGCAGTTCTTC.

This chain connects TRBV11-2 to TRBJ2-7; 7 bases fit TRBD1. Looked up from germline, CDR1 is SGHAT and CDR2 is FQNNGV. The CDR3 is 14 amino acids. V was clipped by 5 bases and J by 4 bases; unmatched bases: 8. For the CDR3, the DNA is TGTGCCAGCAGCCCCGCAGGGGGTAAATACGAGCAGTACTTC. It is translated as CASSPAGGKYEQYF. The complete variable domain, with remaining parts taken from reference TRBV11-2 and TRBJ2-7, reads EAGVAQSPRYKIIEKRQSVAFWCNPISGHATLYWYQQILGQGPKLLIQFQNNGVVDDSQLPKDRFSAERLKGVDSTLKIQPAKLEDSAVYLCASSPAGGKYEQYFGPGTRLTVT.

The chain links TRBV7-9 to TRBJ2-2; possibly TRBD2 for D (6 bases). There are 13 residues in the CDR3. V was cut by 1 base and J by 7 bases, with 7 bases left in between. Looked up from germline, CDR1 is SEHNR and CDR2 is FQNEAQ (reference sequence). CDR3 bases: TGTGCCAGCAGCTTAGGGGAGGTCGGGGAGCTGTTTTTT. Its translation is CASSLGEVGELFF. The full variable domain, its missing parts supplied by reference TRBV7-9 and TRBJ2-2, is DTGVSQNPRHKITKRGQNVTFRCDPISEHNRLYWYRQTLGQGPEFLTYFQNEAQLEKSRLLSDRFSAERPKGSFSTLEIQRTEQGDSAMYLCASSLGEVGELFFGEGSRLTVL.